Listed below are T cell receptor beta chains from one sample, sequenced in a study of regulatory T cells in long-lasting Graves disease. A single record per CDR3 protein comes from TCRdb applying MiXCR to the multiplex PCR reads. The table lists 450,000 to 650,000 distinct CDR3 sequences, roughly 16% of them singletons. The same data also went into a second study, on T cells in Graves' hyperthyroidism and ophthalmopathy.

The sample consisted of peripheral blood mononuclear cells (PBMCs), taken at new diagnosis, from a patient treated with antithyroid drugs. These receptors originate from a woman aged 40-65 years with Graves disease. CDR3s include the opening cysteine and the closing phenylalanine or tryptophan. The D gene is left open where the match is weak. A row's size may be missing; if present it is once, few, many or a size class.

>-|TRBV12-3/TRBV12-4|few|TRBJ2-3
CASSWTFTTDTQYF
TGTGCCAGCAGTTGGACTTTCACCACAGATACGCAGTATTTT
>-|TRBV6-1|few|TRBJ2-5
CASRILLQETQYF
TGTGCCAGCAGGATACTCCTTCAAGAGACCCAGTACTTC
>TRBD2|TRBV4-1|-|TRBJ2-3
CASSQQRGGADTQYF
TGCGCCAGCAGCCAACAGCGGGGGGGCGCAGATACGCAGTATTTT
>TRBD2|TRBV10-3|few|TRBJ2-7
CAISNLAGVTSYEQYF
TGTGCCATCAGTAATCTAGCGGGGGTAACCTCCTACGAGCAGTACTTC
>-|TRBV20-1|many|TRBJ1-6
CSARRRTDNSPLHF
TGCAGTGCTAGAAGGCGGACGGATAATTCACCCCTCCACTTT
>-|TRBV13|many|TRBJ2-1
CASNQRQAYNEQFF
TGTGCCAGCAATCAAAGGCAGGCCTACAATGAGCAGTTCTTC
>-|TRBV6-4|many|TRBJ1-6
CASSDSLNSPLHF
TGTGCCAGCAGTGACTCCCTCAATTCACCCCTCCACTTT
>-|TRBV7-2|many|TRBJ1-1
CASSLSGRTTEAFF
TGTGCCAGCAGCTTATCAGGGCGGACCACTGAAGCTTTCTTT
>-|TRBV12-3/TRBV12-4|once|TRBJ1-2
CASSATDYGYTF
TGTGCCAGCAGTGCGACGGACTATGGCTACACCTTC
>TRBD1|TRBV6-1|many|TRBJ1-2
CASSVGQGPDGYTF
TGTGCCAGCAGTGTAGGACAGGGGCCGGATGGCTACACCTTC
>-|TRBV18|many|TRBJ1-5
CATAVGMWQPQHF
TGTGCCACCGCCGTGGGAATGTGGCAGCCCCAGCATTTT
>TRBD2|TRBV28|many|TRBJ2-7
CASSLGGGRGEQYF
TGTGCCAGCAGTTTGGGCGGGGGGAGGGGCGAGCAGTACTTC
>-|TRBV12-3/TRBV12-4|-|TRBJ1-1
CASSLWGASEAFF
TGTGCCAGCAGTTTATGGGGGGCTTCTGAAGCTTTCTTT
>-|TRBV30|-|TRBJ1-1
CAWSLRHLNTEAFF
TGTGCCTGGAGTCTGAGACACCTGAACACTGAAGCTTTCTTT
>-|TRBV7-2|few|TRBJ1-1
CASAPGYTEAFF
TGTGCCAGCGCTCCGGGCTACACTGAAGCTTTCTTT
>TRBD1|TRBV10-3|many|TRBJ1-1
CAIRAGQPNTEAFF
TGTGCCATCAGGGCGGGACAGCCGAACACTGAAGCTTTCTTT
>-|TRBV11-2|-|TRBJ1-4
CASSSRLGATNEKLFF
TGTGCCAGCAGCTCCAGACTTGGGGCAACTAATGAAAAACTGTTTTTT
>TRBD1|TRBV18|few|TRBJ2-5
CASSAIQGAETQYF
TGTGCCAGCTCAGCGATACAGGGGGCGGAGACCCAGTACTTC
>-|TRBV7-9|many|TRBJ2-5
CASSLPASLETQYF
TGTGCCAGCAGCTTACCCGCTAGCCTCGAGACCCAGTACTTC
>TRBD1|TRBV6-1|many|TRBJ1-5
CASSRTQGADNQPQHF
TGTGCCAGCAGTCGAACTCAGGGGGCTGACAATCAGCCCCAGCATTTT
>-|TRBV28|many|TRBJ2-3
CASRPRPGQGSTDTQYF
TGTGCCAGCAGACCCAGACCGGGGCAGGGTAGCACAGATACGCAGTATTTT
>-|TRBV6-1|-|TRBJ2-5
CARGRLPGLETQYF
TGTGCCAGGGGACGTCTCCCGGGGTTAGAGACCCAGTACTTC
>TRBD2|TRBV20-1|-|TRBJ2-5
CSAWTSGSETQYF
TGCAGTGCTTGGACTAGCGGATCAGAGACCCAGTACTTC
>-|TRBV20-1|many|TRBJ2-1
CSARQGGPSSHNEQFF
TGCAGTGCTAGGCAAGGGGGACCCTCGTCCCACAATGAGCAGTTCTTC
>TRBD1|TRBV2|many|TRBJ1-2
CASGQGALRYGYTF
TGTGCCAGTGGACAGGGGGCGCTTCGCTATGGCTACACCTTC
>-|TRBV9|-|TRBJ2-3
CASSVVEGRDTQYF
TGTGCCAGCAGCGTAGTGGAGGGCCGGGATACGCAGTATTTT
>TRBD2|TRBV20-1|few|TRBJ2-1
CSASPKTGGFYNEQFF
TGCAGTGCTAGCCCTAAAACGGGGGGATTTTACAATGAGCAGTTCTTC
>-|TRBV5-8|many|TRBJ1-2
CASSSTELNYGYTF
TGTGCCAGCAGCTCGACAGAGCTCAACTATGGCTACACCTTC
>-|TRBV28|many|TRBJ2-7
CASSLQSRYEQYF
TGTGCCAGCAGTTTACAATCCCGGTACGAGCAGTACTTC
>TRBD1|TRBV12-3/TRBV12-4|many|TRBJ2-1
CASSRGTGGEEQFF
TGTGCCAGCAGTCGGGGGACAGGGGGCGAGGAGCAGTTCTTC
>TRBD2|TRBV28|many|TRBJ2-3
CASSSPNEGSGGHLGADTQYF
TGTGCCAGCAGTTCACCAAACGAGGGGAGCGGGGGGCACCTGGGAGCAGATACGCAGTATTTT
>TRBD1|TRBV6-4|many|TRBJ1-1
CASSPERGRRAFF
TGTGCCAGCAGCCCAGAAAGGGGGCGCAGGGCTTTCTTT
>-|TRBV10-3|many|TRBJ1-1
CATLTSGGTEAFF
TGTGCCACCCTAACCAGTGGGGGGACTGAAGCTTTCTTT
>-|TRBV12-3/TRBV12-4|-|TRBJ2-7
CASSFSGIEQYF
TGTGCCAGCAGTTTTTCGGGAATCGAGCAGTACTTC
>-|TRBV3-1|few|TRBJ2-7
CASSPGTEVHEQYF
TGTGCCAGCAGCCCCGGGACCGAGGTCCACGAGCAGTACTTC
>-|TRBV11-3|few|TRBJ2-5
CASSLAGFGETQYF
TGTGCCAGCAGCTTAGCGGGGTTCGGAGAGACCCAGTACTTC
>-|TRBV2|-|TRBJ2-7
CASSLNYDGQYF
TGTGCCAGCAGTCTCAACTACGATGGGCAGTACTTC
>-|TRBV5-5|many|TRBJ1-1
CASSSKGVWTEAFF
TGTGCCAGCAGCTCTAAGGGGGTATGGACTGAAGCTTTCTTT
>-|TRBV12-3/TRBV12-4|many|TRBJ1-1
CASTRGDTIPKNTEAFF
TGTGCCAGCACCCGAGGGGACACCATCCCCAAGAACACTGAAGCTTTCTTT
>TRBD1|TRBV20-1|many|TRBJ1-2
CSARQKTGEYGYTF
TGCAGTGCTAGACAGAAGACAGGGGAGTATGGCTACACCTTC
>TRBD1|TRBV19|few|TRBJ2-1
CASSPGQGRYNEQFF
TGTGCCAGTAGTCCTGGACAGGGGAGGTACAATGAGCAGTTCTTC
>TRBD2|TRBV4-1|-|TRBJ2-7
CASGQPLAGGRTYEQYF
TGCGCCAGCGGCCAACCCCTAGCGGGGGGACGAACCTACGAGCAGTACTTC
>-|TRBV2|-|TRBJ2-2
CASKPEGFAGELFF
TGTGCCAGCAAACCGGAGGGGTTTGCCGGGGAGCTGTTTTTT
>-|TRBV12-3/TRBV12-4|many|TRBJ2-5
CASSPTGEDETQYF
TGTGCCAGCAGCCCCACAGGGGAGGACGAGACCCAGTACTTC
>-|TRBV5-1|many|TRBJ1-1
CASSLNSPPTEAFF
TGCGCCAGCAGCTTGAATTCGCCACCCACTGAAGCTTTCTTT
>TRBD1|TRBV7-2|-|TRBJ1-3
CASSRRGQGVGFGNTIYF
TGTGCCAGCAGCCGTAGGGGACAGGGAGTCGGTTTTGGAAACACCATATATTTT
>TRBD2|TRBV20-1|many|TRBJ2-1
CSALAGGPNEQFF
TGCAGTGCTCTAGCGGGGGGGCCAAATGAGCAGTTCTTC
>TRBD1|TRBV6-1|-|TRBJ2-5
CASSEHDRGQETQYF
TGTGCCAGCAGTGAACATGACAGGGGGCAAGAGACCCAGTACTTC
>-|TRBV5-1|-|TRBJ2-3
CASTLWGDLTDTQYF
TGCGCCAGCACGTTATGGGGTGATCTCACAGATACGCAGTATTTT
>TRBD1|TRBV11-3|many|TRBJ1-2
CASSPDRTGRGGYTF
TGTGCCAGCAGCCCAGATAGGACAGGGCGGGGTGGCTACACCTTC
>TRBD1|TRBV3-1|few|TRBJ2-1
CASRRQGARNGQFF
TGTGCCAGCAGACGACAGGGGGCTAGGAATGGGCAGTTCTTC
>-|TRBV6-2/TRBV6-3|-|TRBJ1-3
CASSYSQSWGSGNTIYF
TGTGCCAGCAGTTACTCTCAGTCATGGGGCTCTGGAAACACCATATATTTT
>-|TRBV20-1|few|TRBJ2-1
CSARVPRGEQFF
TGCAGTGCTAGAGTGCCGAGGGGGGAGCAGTTCTTC
>-|TRBV7-3|many|TRBJ2-7
CASNSLWGEQYF
TGTGCCAGCAACAGCTTGTGGGGCGAGCAGTACTTC
>-|TRBV6-1|many|TRBJ2-7
CASSLLRGHEQYF
TGTGCCAGCAGCCTACTTCGGGGGCACGAGCAGTACTTC